The clone carrying this T cell receptor beta chain was picked up one time. Profiling relied on immunoSEQ multiplex PCR, and the TCRdb table lists in-frame clones only, not all of them. The data show hundreds of thousands of clones, roughly 84% seen once. Trimming took 4 bases from V and 0 from J, leaving 25 bases between them. CDR3 length: 19 amino acids. The germline CDR1 and CDR2 sequences are SGHRS and YFSETQ. This entry belongs to a study of shared clonotypes between healthy human individuals. Recent vaccinations or acute infections were absent in the healthy HIV-negative adult donors. This TCR was recovered from a man between 18 and 29 years old in good health. Source material: memory CD8+ T cells sorted from blood. The subset denotes: CD45RO+ cells pooled with CCR7-negative TemRA cells. The chain employs TRBV5-1 and TRBJ1-2, with D tentatively TRBD1 (6 bases). Here the CDR3 reads CASSPYRGGGRPANYGYTF. The CDR3 DNA reads TGCGCCAGCAGCCCCTATCGAGGGGGGGGCCGCCCGGCTAACTATGGCTACACCTTC.